One sample yielded the 26 T cell receptor beta chains listed below, sequenced in a study of human T cells and chemical hapten exposure. A single record per CDR3 protein comes from TCRdb applying MiXCR to the RACE reads. Of about 350,000 distinct CDR3 sequences in the sample, approximately 5.8% were seen once. The time point here: pre-sensitization, week 0. Treatment reported: therapeutic diphenylcyclopropenone sensitization with weekly scalp DPC. Sequencing was performed on whole blood, taken in connection with sensitization to the hapten diphenylcyclopropenone (DPC). These receptor sequences come from a woman in her late teens or twenties with alopecia areata. Some clones in this sample may be carry-over from other donors' samples.

This clonotype was observed a few times. The chain is built from TRBV28 and TRBJ2-2; tentative D call: TRBD1 (6 bases). The CDR3 runs 14 residues. V was pared by 6 bases and J by 2 bases, with 10 bases between. Germline V lookup: CDR1 MDHEN, CDR2 SYDVKM. Written as DNA, the CDR3 is TGTGCCAGCAGCGACAGGAGTAACACCGGGGAGCTGTTTTTT. Its translation is CASSDRSNTGELFF.

This clonotype was detected a few times. The DNA for the CDR3 is TGCAGTGCTAGAGAATCGGGCGGGTCGTACAATGAGCAGTTCTTC. Protein sequence: CSARESGGSYNEQFF. The J gene is TRBJ2-1, the V gene TRBV20-1; perhaps TRBD2 as D (5 bases). The CDR3 is made up of 15 amino acids. The germline V and J ends were trimmed by 0 bases and 4 bases, with 13 bases remaining between them. Germline lookup yields CDR1 DFQATT and CDR2 SNEGSKA (reference sequence).

In this sample, this clonotype turned up a few times. This chain joins TRBV4-2 and TRBJ1-2; 7 bases fit TRBD1. The V gene's germline CDR1 is LGHNA and CDR2 YNFKEQ. V trimming: 0 bases; J trimming: 4 bases; junction bases outside the gene matches: 5. The CDR3 contains 15 residues. The CDR3 reads CASSQDRTGIYGYTF. The CDR3 DNA follows: TGTGCCAGCAGCCAAGATCGGACAGGAATCTATGGCTACACCTTC.

J is TRBJ2-5 and V is TRBV29-1; D ambiguous. Germline V gene lookup returns CDR1 SQVTM and CDR2 ANQGSEA. Trimming left V 8 bases short and J 9 bases short, with 19 bases between. This CDR3 spans 12 amino acids. The CDR3 sequence is CSPFPGWWAQYF. The CDR3 DNA reads as TGCAGCCCTTTCCCCGGGTGGTGGGCCCAGTACTTC. The full variable domain, completed using reference TRBV29-1 and TRBJ2-5, is SAVISQKPSRDICQRGTSLTIQCQVDSQVTMMFWYRQQPGQSLTLIATANQGSEATYESGFVIDKFPISRPNLTFSTLTVSNMSPEDSSIYLCSPFPGWWAQYFGPGTRLLVL.

The genes are TRBV7-2 and TRBJ1-6; D not resolved. Germline V gene data show CDR1 as SGHTA and CDR2 as FQGNSA. The length of the CDR3 is 16 residues. V was trimmed by 6 bases and J by 11 bases, leaving 23 bases between them. CDR3 protein: CASSRDGVGMTAPLHF. CDR3 coding DNA: TGTGCCAGCAGTCGCGATGGGGTGGGGATGACTGCACCCCTCCACTTT. Supplemented by reference TRBV7-2 and TRBJ1-6, the full variable domain reads GAGVSQSPSNKVTEKGKDVELRCDPISGHTALYWYRQSLGQGLEFLIYFQGNSAPDKSGLPSDRFSAERTGGSVSTLTIQRTQQEDSAVYLCASSRDGVGMTAPLHFGNGTRLTVT.

V usage is TRBV12-3 or TRBV12-4 and J usage is TRBJ1-4, with 7 bases aligning to TRBD1. The CDR3 is 16 residues long. The junction had 9 bases not matched to a gene; V was cut back by 1 base and J by 7 bases. The chain's CDR3 is CASSLEGAGGSEKLFF. The DNA for the CDR3 is TGTGCCAGCAGTTTAGAGGGGGCAGGAGGGTCTGAAAAACTGTTTTTT.

This clonotype was counted between two and nine times. The chain links TRBV20-1 to TRBJ1-2; D not resolved. V was clipped by 8 bases and J by 5 bases, with 15 bases between them. Germline V gene sequence: CDR1 DFQATT, CDR2 SNEGSKA (reference sequence). The CDR3 has 12 residues. Written as DNA, the CDR3 is TGCAGTCCGGACGGTAGTCCGTATGGCTACACCTTC. This encodes CSPDGSPYGYTF.

This clonotype showed up just a few times. The V call is TRBV7-9, the J call TRBJ1-2; D uncertain. Per the germline V gene, CDR1 is SEHNR and CDR2 is FQNEAQ (reference sequence). Trimming left V 9 bases short and J 2 bases short, with 13 bases between. The CDR3 totals 13 residues. CDR3: CASRVGSNYGYTF. The CDR3 DNA reads TGTGCCAGTCGAGTAGGGAGCAACTATGGCTACACCTTC.

The rearrangement uses TRBV11-2 and TRBJ1-1, with 7 bases lining up with TRBD1. This CDR3 spans 16 amino acids. The germline CDR1 and CDR2 sequences are SGHAT and FQNNGV. V shed 6 bases and J 0 bases; nucleotides not matched to a gene: 10. Here the CDR3 reads CASSFRGQGMNTEAFF. The CDR3 DNA reads as TGTGCCAGCAGTTTTAGGGGGCAGGGAATGAACACTGAAGCTTTCTTT.

The sample holds many counts of this clonotype. One junction end disagrees with the germline gene, perhaps due to a read error. The genes are TRBV7-2 and TRBJ2-6, with D perhaps TRBD1 (5 bases). The CDR3 covers 13 residues. Germline V CDR1 and CDR2: SGHTA, FQGNSA. For the CDR3, the DNA is TGTGCCAGCAAGTTGGCTGGGGCCAACGTCCCGACTTTC. As protein: CASKLAGANVPTF.

Many counts were recorded for this clonotype. The chain carries TRBV20-1 and TRBJ1-5; D not resolved. The CDR3 has 16 amino acids. V dropped 4 bases and J dropped 3 bases, with 19 bases sitting between them. The germline gives CDR1 DFQATT, CDR2 SNEGSKA (reference sequence). The CDR3 DNA sequence: TGCAGTGCTACCGTGGGCTTCTTGGCGAACAATCAGCCCCAGCATTTT. Protein: CSATVGFLANNQPQHF.

The chain combines TRBV29-1 with TRBJ2-7, with D possibly called TRBD1 or TRBD2 (6 bases each). The V gene lost 0 bases and the J gene lost 4 bases, with 16 bases spanning the gap. The CDR3 is 15 residues long. Germline CDR1 SQVTM, CDR2 ANQGSEA. The CDR3 DNA sequence: TGCAGCGTTGAAGAATCGCCCGGGGGCCCATACGAGCAGTACTTC. It translates to CSVEESPGGPYEQYF.

This clonotype was found many times. V and J are TRBV7-2 and TRBJ2-3; D unclear. The V gene lost 3 bases and the J gene lost 1 base, with 8 bases spanning the gap. Germline V gene data show CDR1 as SGHTA and CDR2 as FQGNSA. This CDR3 is 14 amino acids long. The CDR3 loop reads CASSLDRRTDTQYF. CDR3 coding DNA: TGTGCCAGCAGCTTGGACCGACGCACAGATACGCAGTATTTT. The variable domain in full, completed from reference TRBV7-2 and TRBJ2-3, reads GAGVSQSPSNKVTEKGKDVELRCDPISGHTALYWYRQSLGQGLEFLIYFQGNSAPDKSGLPSDRFSAERTGGSVSTLTIQRTQQEDSAVYLCASSLDRRTDTQYFGPGTRLTVL.

This clonotype was seen more than once but under ten times. The chain recombines TRBV6-5 with TRBJ1-4; maybe TRBD1 (5 bases). The CDR3 is 14 residues long. CDR1 MNHEY and CDR2 SVGAGI come from the germline V gene. The V end lost 5 bases, the J end lost 4 bases, and 11 bases lay between the germline ends. The CDR3 DNA follows: TGTGCCAGCAGTCGAGGGGCGGGTAATGAAAAACTGTTTTTT. Its translation: CASSRGAGNEKLFF.

This clonotype was seen many times. The chain uses TRBV10-3 and TRBJ1-6; D possibly corresponds to TRBD1 (5 bases). Germline values: CDR1 ENHRY, CDR2 SYGVKD. Trimming left V 5 bases short and J 8 bases short, with 16 bases between. The CDR3 runs to 15 residues. CDR3 loop: CAISRTQGIDSPLHF. In nucleotides, the CDR3 is TGTGCCATCAGTAGAACTCAGGGTATCGATTCACCCCTCCACTTT.

V is TRBV9 and J is TRBJ2-5; 9 positions agree with TRBD2. V shed 3 bases and J 0 bases; nucleotides not matched to a gene: 6. The CDR3 runs 16 residues. CDR1 is SGDLS and CDR2 is YYNGEE in the germline V gene. This chain's CDR3 is CASSGELAGDQETQYF. DNA of the CDR3: TGTGCCAGCAGCGGGGAATTAGCGGGGGACCAAGAGACCCAGTACTTC. Full variable domain (rest looked up from reference TRBV9 and TRBJ2-5): DSGVTQTPKHLITATGQRVTLRCSPRSGDLSVYWYQQSLDQGLQFLIQYYNGEERAKGNILERFSAQQFPDLHSELNLSSLELGDSALYFCASSGELAGDQETQYFGPGTRLLVL.

The chain joins TRBV6-5 to TRBJ1-6; 8 bases match TRBD1. The V and J ends lost 3 bases and 8 bases, in that order; junction bases with no gene match: 6. The germline V gene has CDR1 MNHEY and CDR2 SVGAGI. The CDR3 totals 15 residues. CDR3 residues: CASSYLGTGDSPLHF. DNA of the CDR3: TGTGCCAGCAGTTATCTAGGGACAGGCGATTCACCCCTCCACTTT.

At least ten counts were recorded for this clonotype. This is likely a read error, given that the CDR3 carries no conserved phenylalanine or tryptophan at its end. The DNA is omitted, as the CDR3 cannot be located on it reliably, and the CDR3 follows TCRdb's listing. The gene calls are TRBV2 and TRBJ1-2; the table gives TRBD1 as D, unverified against the DNA. Both ends counted, the CDR3 spans 8 residues. Germline V lookup: CDR1 SNHLY, CDR2 FYNNEI. The CDR3 loop reads CASFSRGL.

This clonotype was counted only a few times. The chain carries TRBV12-3 or TRBV12-4 and TRBJ2-1; the match to TRBD2 covers 9 bases. The CDR3 consists of 15 residues. The V segment lost 0 bases and the J segment 5 bases; nucleotides outside the gene matches: 2. Here the CDR3 reads CASSLALAGNNEQFF. CDR3 in DNA: TGTGCCAGCAGTTTAGCTCTAGCGGGGAACAATGAGCAGTTCTTC.

This clonotype was counted ten times or more. The V and J genes are TRBV4-2 and TRBJ1-3; tentative D call: TRBD1 (5 bases). Germline V gene sequence: CDR1 LGHNA, CDR2 YNFKEQ. The germline V and J ends were trimmed by 0 bases and 4 bases, with 19 bases remaining between them. The CDR3 contains 18 residues. The CDR3 loop reads CASSQEFRSGREGNTIYF. The DNA of the CDR3 is TGTGCCAGCAGCCAAGAGTTTCGTTCGGGGCGGGAAGGAAACACCATATATTTT.

J is TRBJ2-7 and V is TRBV19; D call uncertain. The V end lost 3 bases, the J end lost 3 bases, and 15 bases lay between the germline ends. Germline V lookup: CDR1 LNHDA, CDR2 SQIVND (reference sequence). This CDR3 region has 15 residues. The CDR3 coding sequence is TGTGCCAGTAGTATTTCGTCCGGTTCTCTCTACGAGCAGTACTTC. Its translation: CASSISSGSLYEQYF.

The chain links TRBV27 to TRBJ2-5; 11 nucleotides line up with TRBD2. Looked up from germline, CDR1 is MNHEY and CDR2 is SMNVEV (reference sequence). CDR3 length: 16 amino acids. Germline trimming cut 0 bases from V and 1 base from J; bases unmatched to any gene: 1. The CDR3 spells CASSLSSGGVQETQYF. As DNA, the CDR3 is TGTGCCAGCAGTTTATCTAGCGGGGGGGTCCAAGAGACCCAGTACTTC.

This clonotype has only a few counts. Since the CDR3 does not end with the conserved phenylalanine or tryptophan, this likely comes from a read error. V and J are TRBV10-3 and TRBJ2-1, with D tentatively TRBD2 (7 bases). The CDR3 has 16 residues. V was trimmed by 0 bases and J by 1 base, leaving 10 bases between them. CDR1 is ENHRY and CDR2 is SYGVKD in the germline V gene. The CDR3, as DNA: TGTGCCATCAGTGAGTCGGCGGGGGCGTCCTACAATGAGCAGTTCTCC. Amino acids: CAISESAGASYNEQFS.

This clonotype was seen many times. The genes are TRBV6-5 and TRBJ1-2, with D unresolved. Trimming removed 7 bases from V and 0 bases from J, with 9 bases in between. The CDR3 loop spans 13 amino acids. The germline gives CDR1 MNHEY, CDR2 SVGAGI. The CDR3 reads CASMGPSNYGYTF. The CDR3 DNA reads TGTGCCAGCATGGGCCCTTCTAACTATGGCTACACCTTC.

This clonotype came up many times. V usage is TRBV5-8 and J usage is TRBJ1-6; D is possibly TRBD1 (6 bases). CDR1 is SGHTS and CDR2 is YDEGEE in the germline V gene. The CDR3 totals 15 residues. V was pared by 6 bases and J by 7 bases, with 17 bases between. Here the CDR3 DNA reads TGTGCCAGCAACCCCGGGAGGGGGTTCAATTCACCCCTCCACTTT. Protein product: CASNPGRGFNSPLHF.

The gene calls are TRBV29-1 and TRBJ1-4; 7 nucleotides agree with TRBD1. This CDR3 contains 12 residues. CDR1 is SQVTM, CDR2 ANQGSEA, per germline. V lost 7 bases and J lost 8; bases outside the gene matches: 7. CDR3 residues: CSGLTGEEKLFF. For the CDR3, the DNA is TGCAGCGGTCTAACAGGGGAAGAAAAACTGTTTTTT.